The 23 T cell receptor beta chains in this list originate from one sample, sequenced in a study of identical twins. TCRdb called the 5' RACE reads again in MiXCR, with one record for every CDR3 protein. The sample contains 1.5 million to 2 million distinct CDR3 sequences, around 33% of which appear only once. Sequencing was performed on cord blood. Receptors originate from a newborn girl in good health.

This sequence joins TRBV6-1 and TRBJ2-3; D possibly corresponds to TRBD2 (6 bases). Trimming took off 4 bases at V and 2 bases at J, with 13 bases between the two ends. In germline, CDR1 is MNHNS, CDR2 SASEGT. The CDR3 covers 15 residues. Here the CDR3 reads CASSAASAHTDTQYF. The CDR3 DNA reads as TGTGCCAGCAGTGCGGCTAGCGCTCACACAGATACGCAGTATTTT.

The rearrangement links TRBV20-1 to TRBJ2-7, with a tentative D call TRBD1 (6 bases). V lost 5 bases to trimming and J lost 2 bases, with 10 bases between them. Germline V gene sequence: CDR1 DFQATT, CDR2 SNEGSKA (reference sequence). CDR3 length: 12 amino acids. The CDR3 sequence is CSAFGTTYEQYF. DNA for the CDR3: TGCAGTGCTTTCGGGACAACCTACGAGCAGTACTTC.

The chain joins TRBV20-1 to TRBJ2-3; D is ambiguous. The CDR3 runs to 16 residues. V was cut by 3 bases and J by 0 bases, with 16 bases left in between. The germline V gene has CDR1 DFQATT and CDR2 SNEGSKA (reference sequence). DNA of the CDR3: TGCAGTGCTAGCCCCGCGTATGGTTCTAGCACAGATACGCAGTATTTT. Amino acids: CSASPAYGSSTDTQYF.

The chain couples TRBV28 to TRBJ1-4; possible D gene TRBD1, 6 bases. There are 15 residues in the CDR3. The V and J ends lost 6 bases and 7 bases respectively, with 18 bases between them. Germline V gene lookup returns CDR1 MDHEN and CDR2 SYDVKM. CDR3 amino acids: CASRIGGHRVEKLFF. CDR3 nucleotide sequence: TGTGCCAGCAGAATTGGGGGACACCGAGTTGAAAAACTGTTTTTT.

This clonotype was seen only a few times. The rearrangement links TRBV7-2 to TRBJ1-2; 8 bases fit TRBD1. J lost 4 bases, V lost 5 bases, and 9 bases had no gene match. Germline lookup yields CDR1 SGHTA and CDR2 FQGNSA. The CDR3 has 15 amino acids. This CDR3 reads CASSRGQGSSYGYTF. CDR3 sequence (DNA): TGTGCCAGCAGCAGAGGACAGGGCTCCTCCTATGGCTACACCTTC.

This clonotype was recorded a few times. This sequence joins TRBV4-1 and TRBJ1-4; 9 nucleotides match TRBD1. The CDR3 contains 14 residues. CDR1 is MGHRA and CDR2 is YSYEKL in the germline V gene. J was trimmed by 8 bases and V by 1 base; bases with no gene match: 2. CDR3 nucleotide sequence: TGCGCCAGCAGCCAAGGGGACAGGGTGGAAAAACTGTTTTTT. This gives the protein CASSQGDRVEKLFF.

A few counts support this clonotype. The V and J genes are TRBV7-8 and TRBJ1-5; D is ambiguous. Trimming left V 2 bases short and J 0 bases short, with 8 bases between. Germline V gene sequence: CDR1 SGHVS, CDR2 FQNEAQ. The CDR3 has 15 amino acids. DNA for the CDR3: TGTGCCAGCAGCTTATTAAGGGTTAGCAATCAGCCCCAGCATTTT. Translation gives CASSLLRVSNQPQHF.

This chain links TRBV18 with TRBJ1-1; a possible D gene is TRBD1 (5 bases). The CDR3 sequence is 16 residues long. Trimming took 2 bases from V and 2 from J, leaving 15 bases between them. Germline CDR1 reads KGHSH; CDR2 reads LQKENI. The CDR3 DNA reads as TGTGCCAGCTCACCAAGTGGTCCGGGGGTCAACACTGAAGCTTTCTTT. Its translation: CASSPSGPGVNTEAFF.

This clonotype occurred a few times. V and J are TRBV20-1 and TRBJ1-2; 8 bases are shared with TRBD1. In germline, CDR1 is DFQATT, CDR2 SNEGSKA (reference sequence). The CDR3 spans 14 residues. J was trimmed by 4 bases and V by 5 bases; bases with no gene match: 9. The CDR3 bases are TGCAGTGCTCCCCTGGACAGGGAGGGCTATGGCTACACCTTC. It yields the protein CSAPLDREGYGYTF.

The CDR3 sequence: CASSLSGQLSTTDTQYF. The CDR3 coding sequence is TGTGCCAGCAGTTTATCGGGACAGCTCAGTACCACAGATACGCAGTATTTT. This chain uses TRBV27 with TRBJ2-3; 7 bases match TRBD1. Germline V CDR1 and CDR2: MNHEY, SMNVEV (reference sequence). Trimming cost V 0 bases and J 2 bases; bases outside gene matches: 8. CDR3 length: 17 amino acids.

The chain is built from TRBV12-3 or TRBV12-4 and TRBJ2-3; D is uncertain. Trimming pared 10 bases from V and 3 bases from J, leaving 11 bases between. The CDR3 runs 12 residues. The CDR3 loop reads CANRVKTDTQYF. For the CDR3, the DNA is TGTGCCAACCGGGTCAAAACAGATACGCAGTATTTT.

This sequence joins TRBV7-2 and TRBJ2-7; 8 bases are shared with TRBD2. Germline lookup yields CDR1 SGHTA and CDR2 FQGNSA. Trimming removed 10 bases from V and 0 bases from J; junction bases left unmatched: 5. The CDR3 consists of 13 residues. CDR3 bases: TGTGCCACCAGAGGGACTAGCTCCTACGAGCAGTACTTC. Protein: CATRGTSSYEQYF.

This clonotype was observed a few times. The rearrangement links TRBV12-3 or TRBV12-4 to TRBJ2-7; no definite D call. There are 17 residues in the CDR3. V shed 2 bases and J shed 0 bases, with 17 bases lying between them. CDR3 coding DNA: TGTGCCAGCAGTTTAAGGGCCGGGCGAGGCAGCTCCTACGAGCAGTACTTC. Translation: CASSLRAGRGSSYEQYF.

This clonotype came up a few times. The V call is TRBV20-1, the J call TRBJ1-1, with a possible D match to TRBD1 (6 bases). The germline V gene encodes CDR1 DFQATT and CDR2 SNEGSKA (reference sequence). V gave up 3 bases and J gave up 7 bases, with 15 bases separating them. This CDR3 is 13 amino acids long. The CDR3 bases are TGCAGTGCTAGGGCCCCGGGACAAAATGAAGCTTTCTTT. It specifies CSARAPGQNEAFF.

Regarding this clonotype: The junction does not match germline at one end; this may be a read error. This chain connects TRBV4-2 to TRBJ2-3; 10 nucleotides agree with TRBD2. In germline, CDR1 is LGHNA, CDR2 YNFKEQ. The CDR3 loop spans 16 amino acids. CDR3 bases: TGTACCAGCAGCCACACTAGCGGGGCTAGCACAGATACGCAGTATTTT. Residues: CTSSHTSGASTDTQYF.

The chain recombines TRBV15 with TRBJ2-1; TRBD1 agrees at 7 bases. Unmatched junction bases numbered 4, after V lost 0 bases and J lost 2 bases. Per germline, CDR1 LNHNV and CDR2 YYDKDF (reference sequence). The CDR3 is made up of 16 amino acids. The CDR3 protein is CATSRDRGSTYNEQFF. CDR3 DNA sequence: TGTGCCACCAGCAGAGACAGGGGGTCCACCTACAATGAGCAGTTCTTC. The whole variable domain, remainder taken from reference TRBV15 and TRBJ2-1, is DAMVIQNPRYQVTQFGKPVTLSCSQTLNHNVMYWYQQKSSQAPKLLFHYYDKDFNNEADTPDNFQSRRPNTSFCFLDIRSPGLGDTAMYLCATSRDRGSTYNEQFFGPGTRLTVL.

This chain joins TRBV6-5 and TRBJ2-1; D tentatively reads TRBD1 or TRBD2 (5 bases each). Germline assignment: CDR1 MNHEY and CDR2 SVGAGI. The CDR3 has 19 residues. V was trimmed by 4 bases and J by 2 bases, leaving 24 bases between them. CDR3 sequence: CASSFQLGARYSPYNEQFF. As DNA, the CDR3 is TGTGCCAGCAGTTTCCAACTCGGGGCCCGCTATAGCCCCTACAATGAGCAGTTCTTC.

The CDR3 protein is CASSPGTGRTLLLYTF. Written as DNA, the CDR3 is TGCGCCAGCAGCCCCGGGACAGGGCGGACTTTACTACTCTACACCTTC. The rearrangement uses TRBV4-1 and TRBJ1-2; 9 bases line up with TRBD1. CDR3 length: 16 residues. Germline-derived CDR1 and CDR2 are MGHRA and YSYEKL. The junction had 16 bases not matched to a gene; V was cut back by 4 bases and J by 10 bases.

The CDR3 sequence is CASSRGVWEKVGELFF. Here the CDR3 DNA reads TGCGCCAGCAGCCGTGGAGTTTGGGAGAAGGTCGGGGAGCTGTTTTTT. The V call is TRBV5-1, the J call TRBJ2-2; the D gene is possibly TRBD2 (5 bases). Germline CDR1 and CDR2: SGHRS and YFSETQ. CDR3 length equals 16 residues. Trimming cost V 4 bases and J 7 bases, with 20 bases left between them.

This clonotype was detected a few times. The chain recombines TRBV20-1 with TRBJ1-1; no reliable D call. The CDR3 loop spans 12 amino acids. The germline gives CDR1 DFQATT, CDR2 SNEGSKA (reference sequence). CDR3 DNA: TGCAGCGGGCTATCCAGGAACACTGAAGCTTTCTTT. This codes for CSGLSRNTEAFF.

This clonotype was seen a handful of times. The chain couples TRBV7-6 to TRBJ2-3, with 10 bases identical to TRBD2. From germline, CDR1 is SGHVS and CDR2 FNYEAQ. The ends lost 0 bases at V and 7 bases at J; junction bases unmatched: 7. This CDR3 has 16 amino acids. Here the CDR3 reads CASSLAPASGGNTQYF. DNA of the CDR3: TGTGCCAGCAGCTTAGCGCCGGCTAGCGGGGGAAATACGCAGTATTTT.

V usage is TRBV7-8 and J usage is TRBJ2-6; no clear D. CDR3 length: 16 residues. Germline CDR1 is SGHVS and CDR2 is FQNEAQ. Trimming took 1 base from V and 0 from J, leaving 7 bases between them. The CDR3 DNA follows: TGTGCCAGCAGCTTAGGGCCGATCTCTGGGGCCAACGTCCTGACTTTC. Encoded protein: CASSLGPISGANVLTF.

V usage is TRBV20-1 and J usage is TRBJ2-7, with 8 bases fitting TRBD1. From germline, CDR1 is DFQATT and CDR2 SNEGSKA (reference sequence). This CDR3 spans 12 amino acids. The V and J ends lost 2 bases and 6 bases, in that order; junction bases with no gene match: 3. The chain's CDR3 is CSARQGAAEQYF. For the CDR3, the DNA is TGCAGTGCTAGACAGGGGGCGGCCGAGCAGTACTTC.